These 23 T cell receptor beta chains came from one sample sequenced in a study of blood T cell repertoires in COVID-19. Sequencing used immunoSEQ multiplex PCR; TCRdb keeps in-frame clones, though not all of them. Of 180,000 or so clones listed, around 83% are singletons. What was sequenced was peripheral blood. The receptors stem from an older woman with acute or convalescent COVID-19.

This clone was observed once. Written as DNA, the CDR3 is TGCGCCAGCGGAGGGGGCCGATTGAGCTCCTACAATGAGCAGTTCTTC. Residues: CASGGGRLSSYNEQFF. The rearrangement links TRBV5-1 to TRBJ2-1; D is perhaps TRBD1 (7 bases). The V end was cut by 7 bases, the J end by 0 bases, with 17 bases between. CDR3 length: 16 residues. Germline V gene lookup returns CDR1 SGHRS and CDR2 YFSETQ.

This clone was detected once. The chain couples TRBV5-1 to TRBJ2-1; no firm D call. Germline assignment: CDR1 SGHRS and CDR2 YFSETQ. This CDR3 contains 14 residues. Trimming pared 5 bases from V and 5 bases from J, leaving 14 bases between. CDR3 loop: CASSKSEPDNEQFF. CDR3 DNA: TGCGCCAGCAGTAAGAGCGAACCTGACAATGAGCAGTTCTTC.

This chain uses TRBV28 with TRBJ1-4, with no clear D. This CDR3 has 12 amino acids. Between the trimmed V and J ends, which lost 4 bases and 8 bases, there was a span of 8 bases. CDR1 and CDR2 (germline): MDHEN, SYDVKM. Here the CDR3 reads CASSYPREKLFF. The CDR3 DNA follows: TGTGCCAGCAGTTATCCGAGGGAAAAACTGTTTTTT.

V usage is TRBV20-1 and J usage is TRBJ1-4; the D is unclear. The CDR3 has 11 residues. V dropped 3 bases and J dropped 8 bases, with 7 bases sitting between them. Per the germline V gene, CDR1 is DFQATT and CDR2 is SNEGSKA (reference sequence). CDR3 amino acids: CSASWAEKLFF. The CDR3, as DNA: TGCAGTGCTAGTTGGGCAGAAAAACTGTTTTTT.

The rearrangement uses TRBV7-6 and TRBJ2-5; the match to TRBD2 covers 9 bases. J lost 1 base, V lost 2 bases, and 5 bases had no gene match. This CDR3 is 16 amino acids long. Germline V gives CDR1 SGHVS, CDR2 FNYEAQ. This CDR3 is CASSLNLAGPQETQYF. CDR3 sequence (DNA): TGTGCCAGCAGCTTAAACCTAGCGGGGCCCCAAGAGACCCAGTACTTC. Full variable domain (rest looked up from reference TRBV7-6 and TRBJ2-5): GAGVSQSPRYKVTKRGQDVALRCDPISGHVSLYWYRQALGQGPEFLTYFNYEAQQDKSGLPNDRFSAERPEGSISTLTIQRTEQRDSAMYRCASSLNLAGPQETQYFGPGTRLLVL.

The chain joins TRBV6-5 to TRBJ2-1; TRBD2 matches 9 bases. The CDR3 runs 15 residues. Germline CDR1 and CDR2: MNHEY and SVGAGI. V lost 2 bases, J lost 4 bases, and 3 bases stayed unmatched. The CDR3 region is CASSYGLAGYNEQFF. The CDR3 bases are TGTGCCAGCAGTTACGGGCTAGCGGGGTACAATGAGCAGTTCTTC.

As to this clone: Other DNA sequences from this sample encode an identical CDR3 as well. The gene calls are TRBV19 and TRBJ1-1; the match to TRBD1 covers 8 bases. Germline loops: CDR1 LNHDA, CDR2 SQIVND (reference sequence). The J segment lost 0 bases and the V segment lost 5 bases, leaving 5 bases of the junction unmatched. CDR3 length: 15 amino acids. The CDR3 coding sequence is TGTGCCAGTAGTTCCGACAGGGGATTGAACACTGAAGCTTTCTTT. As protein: CASSSDRGLNTEAFF.

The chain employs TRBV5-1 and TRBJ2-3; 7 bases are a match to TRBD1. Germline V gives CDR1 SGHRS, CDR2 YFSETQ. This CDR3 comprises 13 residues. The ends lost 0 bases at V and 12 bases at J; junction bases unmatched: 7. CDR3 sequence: CASSLGQGGTQYF. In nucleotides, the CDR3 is TGCGCCAGCAGCTTGGGACAGGGCGGTACACAGTATTTT.

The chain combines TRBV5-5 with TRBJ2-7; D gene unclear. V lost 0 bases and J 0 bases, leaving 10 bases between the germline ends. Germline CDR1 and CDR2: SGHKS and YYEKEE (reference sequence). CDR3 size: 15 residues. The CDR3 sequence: CASSLDAGSSYEQYF. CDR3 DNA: TGTGCCAGCAGCTTGGATGCCGGTAGCTCCTACGAGCAGTACTTC.

CDR3 bases: TGTGCCTCCCCAGCGGGGGCGAACACCGGGGAGCTGTTTTTT. Its protein is CASPAGANTGELFF. This chain joins TRBV30 and TRBJ2-2; 8 positions match TRBD2. Trimming at V came to 7 bases and at J to 0 bases, leaving 4 bases not matched to a gene. CDR3 length: 14 amino acids. Germline CDR1 GTSNPN, CDR2 SVGIG (reference sequence).

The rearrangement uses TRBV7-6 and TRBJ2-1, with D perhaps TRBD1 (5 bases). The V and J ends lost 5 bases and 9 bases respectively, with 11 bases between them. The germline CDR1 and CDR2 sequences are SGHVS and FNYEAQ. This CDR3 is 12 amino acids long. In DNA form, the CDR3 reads TGTGCCAGCAGCCGGACAAACGGTGAGCAGTTCTTC. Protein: CASSRTNGEQFF.

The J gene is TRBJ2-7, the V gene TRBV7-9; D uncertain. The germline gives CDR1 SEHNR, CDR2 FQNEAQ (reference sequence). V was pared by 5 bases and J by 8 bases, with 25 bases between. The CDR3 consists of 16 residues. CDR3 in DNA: TGTGCCAGCAGCCCGCCCCTAGATTACGCGCAAATCAAGCAGTACTTC. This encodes CASSPPLDYAQIKQYF.

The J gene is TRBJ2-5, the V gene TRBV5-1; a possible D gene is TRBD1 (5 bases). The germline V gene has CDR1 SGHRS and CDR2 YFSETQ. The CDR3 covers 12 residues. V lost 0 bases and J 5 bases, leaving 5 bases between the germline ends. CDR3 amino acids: CASSLEGETQYF. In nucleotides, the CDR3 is TGCGCCAGCAGCTTGGAGGGGGAGACCCAGTACTTC.

CDR3 loop: CSVEEGWGTARETQYF. As DNA, the CDR3 is TGCAGCGTTGAAGAGGGGTGGGGGACAGCACGAGAGACCCAGTACTTC. The V and J genes are TRBV29-1 and TRBJ2-5, with 7 bases fitting TRBD1. The V segment lost 0 bases and the J segment 4 bases; nucleotides outside the gene matches: 11. This CDR3 has 16 residues. From germline, CDR1 is SQVTM and CDR2 ANQGSEA.

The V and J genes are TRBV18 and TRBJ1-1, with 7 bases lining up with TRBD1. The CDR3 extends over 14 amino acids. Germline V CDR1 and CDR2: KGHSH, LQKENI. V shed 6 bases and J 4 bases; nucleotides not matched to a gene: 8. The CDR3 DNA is TGTGCCAGCTCCCCTAACAGGGGAACCACTGAAGCTTTCTTT. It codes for CASSPNRGTTEAFF.

Written as DNA, the CDR3 is TGTGCCATCCAGACAGACATGAACACTGAAGCTTTCTTT. It specifies CAIQTDMNTEAFF. The chain uses TRBV10-3 and TRBJ1-1; weak D call: TRBD1 (5 bases). V was trimmed by 8 bases and J by 0 bases, leaving 10 bases between them. The germline CDR1 and CDR2 sequences are ENHRY and SYGVKD. The CDR3 has 13 amino acids.

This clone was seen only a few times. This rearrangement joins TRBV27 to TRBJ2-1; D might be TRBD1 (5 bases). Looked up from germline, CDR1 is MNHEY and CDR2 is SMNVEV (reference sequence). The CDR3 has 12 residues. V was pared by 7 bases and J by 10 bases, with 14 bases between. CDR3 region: CASKGARIEQFF. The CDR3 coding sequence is TGTGCCAGCAAAGGGGCCCGGATAGAGCAGTTCTTC.

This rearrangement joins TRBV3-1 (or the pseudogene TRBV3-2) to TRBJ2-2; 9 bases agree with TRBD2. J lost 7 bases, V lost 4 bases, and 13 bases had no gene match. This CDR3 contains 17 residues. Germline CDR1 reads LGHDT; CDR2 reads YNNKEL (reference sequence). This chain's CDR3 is CASSPRPGGRAYGELFF. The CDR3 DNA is TGTGCCAGCAGCCCCCGACCGGGCGGGAGGGCCTACGGGGAGCTGTTTTTT.

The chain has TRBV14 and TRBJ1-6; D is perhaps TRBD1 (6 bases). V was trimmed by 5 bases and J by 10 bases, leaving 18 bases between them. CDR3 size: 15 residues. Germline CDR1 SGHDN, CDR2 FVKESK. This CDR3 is CASSVRGGGESPLHF. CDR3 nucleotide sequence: TGTGCCAGCAGCGTTCGGGGGGGCGGAGAATCACCCCTCCACTTT.

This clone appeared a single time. The CDR3 spells CASSPAVSGRGIDTQYF. CDR3 nucleotide sequence: TGCGCCAGCAGCCCCGCGGTGAGCGGGAGGGGGATAGATACGCAGTATTTT. The gene calls are TRBV5-1 and TRBJ2-3; 10 bases map to TRBD2. This CDR3 has 17 amino acids. Losses at the gene ends were 4 bases for V and 5 bases for J; bases not matched to a gene: 13. Germline assignment: CDR1 SGHRS and CDR2 YFSETQ.

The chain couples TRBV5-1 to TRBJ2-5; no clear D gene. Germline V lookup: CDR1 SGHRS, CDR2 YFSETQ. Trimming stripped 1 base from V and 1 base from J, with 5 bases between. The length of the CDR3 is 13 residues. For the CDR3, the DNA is TGCGCCAGCAGCTTGACCAGCCAAGAGACCCAGTACTTC. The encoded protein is CASSLTSQETQYF. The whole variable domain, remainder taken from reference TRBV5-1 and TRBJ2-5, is KAGVTQTPRYLIKTRGQQVTLSCSPISGHRSVSWYQQTPGQGLQFLFEYFSETQRNKGNFPGRFSGRQFSNSRSEMNVSTLELGDSALYLCASSLTSQETQYFGPGTRLLVL.

This CDR3 is CASSLSRNTEAFF. CDR3 in DNA: TGTGCCAGCAGTTTATCCAGGAACACTGAAGCTTTCTTT. The V and J genes are TRBV12-3 or TRBV12-4 and TRBJ1-1; no reliable D call. The V end was cut by 2 bases, the J end by 1 base, with 5 bases between. The CDR3 is 13 amino acids.

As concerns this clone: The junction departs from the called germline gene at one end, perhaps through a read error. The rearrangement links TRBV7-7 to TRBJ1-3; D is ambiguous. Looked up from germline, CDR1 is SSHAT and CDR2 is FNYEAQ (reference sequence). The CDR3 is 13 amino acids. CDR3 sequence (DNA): TGTGCTAGCAGCTTAGATCTTGGAAACACCATATATTTT. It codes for CASSLDLGNTIYF.